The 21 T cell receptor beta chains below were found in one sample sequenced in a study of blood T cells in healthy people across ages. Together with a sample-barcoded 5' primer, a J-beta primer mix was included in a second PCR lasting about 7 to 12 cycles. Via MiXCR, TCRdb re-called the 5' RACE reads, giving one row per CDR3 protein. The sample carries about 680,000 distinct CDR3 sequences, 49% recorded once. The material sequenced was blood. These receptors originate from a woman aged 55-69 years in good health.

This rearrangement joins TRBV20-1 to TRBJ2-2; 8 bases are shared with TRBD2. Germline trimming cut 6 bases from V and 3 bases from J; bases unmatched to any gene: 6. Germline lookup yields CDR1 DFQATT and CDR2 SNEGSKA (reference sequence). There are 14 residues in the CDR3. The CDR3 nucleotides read TGCAGTGCCGGGACGGGGGGGGACACCGGGGAGCTGTTTTTT. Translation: CSAGTGGDTGELFF.

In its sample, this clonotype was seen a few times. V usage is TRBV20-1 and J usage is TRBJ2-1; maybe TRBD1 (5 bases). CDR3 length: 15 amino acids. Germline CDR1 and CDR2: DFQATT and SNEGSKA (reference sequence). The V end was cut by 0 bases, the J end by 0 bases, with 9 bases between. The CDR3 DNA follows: TGCAGTGCTAGAGATCGTAGGGGCTCCTACAATGAGCAGTTCTTC. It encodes CSARDRRGSYNEQFF.

The CDR3 spells CASSLYLDLETQYF. In DNA, the CDR3 is TGTGCCAGCAGTTTATATCTGGACCTAGAGACCCAGTACTTC. The chain links TRBV27 to TRBJ2-5; D uncertain. CDR3 length: 14 residues. Germline V gene sequence: CDR1 MNHEY, CDR2 SMNVEV (reference sequence). V was shortened by 1 base and J by 4 bases, with 10 bases between the two germline ends.

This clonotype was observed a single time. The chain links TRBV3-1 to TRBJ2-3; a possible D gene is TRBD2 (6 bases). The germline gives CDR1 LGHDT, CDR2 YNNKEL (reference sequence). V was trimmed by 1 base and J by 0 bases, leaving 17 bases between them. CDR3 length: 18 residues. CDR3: CASSQGPQAGPSTDTQYF. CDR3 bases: TGTGCCAGCAGCCAAGGACCCCAAGCGGGTCCTAGCACAGATACGCAGTATTTT.

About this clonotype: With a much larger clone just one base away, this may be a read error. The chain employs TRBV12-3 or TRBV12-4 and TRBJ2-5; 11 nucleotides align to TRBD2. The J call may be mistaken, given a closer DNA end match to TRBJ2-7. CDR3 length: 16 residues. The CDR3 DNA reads TGTGCCAGCAGCAAACTAGCGGGAGCCGGGTCCTACGAGCAGTACTTC. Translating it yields CASSKLAGAGSYEQYF.

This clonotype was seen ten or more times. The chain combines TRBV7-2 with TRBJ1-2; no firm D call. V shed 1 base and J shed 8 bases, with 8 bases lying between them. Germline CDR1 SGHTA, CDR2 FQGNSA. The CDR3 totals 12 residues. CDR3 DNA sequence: TGTGCCAGCAGCTTAGGGGGTGGAGGCTACACCTTC. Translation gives CASSLGGGGYTF.

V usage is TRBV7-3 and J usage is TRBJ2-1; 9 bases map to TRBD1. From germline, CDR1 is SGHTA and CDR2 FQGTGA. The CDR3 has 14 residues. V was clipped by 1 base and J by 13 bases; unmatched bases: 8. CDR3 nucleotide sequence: TGTGCCAGCAGCTTAAACGCCGGGACAGGGAGACAGTTCTTC. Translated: CASSLNAGTGRQFF.

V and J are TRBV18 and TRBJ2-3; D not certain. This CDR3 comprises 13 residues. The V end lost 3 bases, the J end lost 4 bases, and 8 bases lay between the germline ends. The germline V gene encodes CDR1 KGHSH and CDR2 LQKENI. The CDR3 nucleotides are TGTGCCAGCTCACCCGTGGTATCAGATACGCAGTATTTT. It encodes CASSPVVSDTQYF.

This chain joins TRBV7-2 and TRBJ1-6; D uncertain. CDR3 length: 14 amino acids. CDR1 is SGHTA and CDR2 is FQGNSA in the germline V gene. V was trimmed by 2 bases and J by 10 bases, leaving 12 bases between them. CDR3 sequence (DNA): TGTGCCAGCAGCTTAATGGGAGATGGATCACCCCTCCACTTT. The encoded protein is CASSLMGDGSPLHF.

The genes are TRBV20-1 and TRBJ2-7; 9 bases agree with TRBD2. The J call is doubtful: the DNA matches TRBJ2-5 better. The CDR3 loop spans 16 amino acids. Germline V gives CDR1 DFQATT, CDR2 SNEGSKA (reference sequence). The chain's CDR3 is CSASLPGTSFRGTQYF. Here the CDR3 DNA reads TGCAGTGCTAGCCTTCCCGGGACTAGCTTCAGGGGGACCCAGTACTTC.

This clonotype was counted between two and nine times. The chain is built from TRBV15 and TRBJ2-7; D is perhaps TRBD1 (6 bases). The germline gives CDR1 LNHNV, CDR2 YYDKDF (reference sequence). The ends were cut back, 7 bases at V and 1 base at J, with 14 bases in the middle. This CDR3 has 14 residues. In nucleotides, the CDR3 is TGTGCCACCAATCCACTACAGGGTTCCTACGAGCAGTACTTC. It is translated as CATNPLQGSYEQYF.

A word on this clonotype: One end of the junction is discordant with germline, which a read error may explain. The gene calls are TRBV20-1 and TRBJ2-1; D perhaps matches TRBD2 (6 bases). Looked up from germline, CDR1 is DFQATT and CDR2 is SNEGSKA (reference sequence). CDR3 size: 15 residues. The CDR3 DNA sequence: TGCAGTGTATCGGGGGAGAAGAGTGATTACAGTGAGCAGTTCTTC. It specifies CSVSGEKSDYSEQFF.

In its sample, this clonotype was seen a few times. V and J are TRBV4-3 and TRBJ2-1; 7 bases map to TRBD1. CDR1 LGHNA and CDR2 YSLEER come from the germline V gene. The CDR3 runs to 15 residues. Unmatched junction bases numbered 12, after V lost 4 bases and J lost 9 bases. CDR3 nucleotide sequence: TGCGCCAGCAGCCTTCGACAGGGAATATTTGGTGAGCAGTTCTTC. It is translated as CASSLRQGIFGEQFF.

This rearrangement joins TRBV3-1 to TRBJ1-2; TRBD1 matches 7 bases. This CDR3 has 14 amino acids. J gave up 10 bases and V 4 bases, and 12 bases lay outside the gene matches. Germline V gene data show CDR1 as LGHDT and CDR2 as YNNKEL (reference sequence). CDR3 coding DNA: TGTGCCAGCAGCCGAGGACAGGAAGGTTTCGCCTACACCTTC. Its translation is CASSRGQEGFAYTF.

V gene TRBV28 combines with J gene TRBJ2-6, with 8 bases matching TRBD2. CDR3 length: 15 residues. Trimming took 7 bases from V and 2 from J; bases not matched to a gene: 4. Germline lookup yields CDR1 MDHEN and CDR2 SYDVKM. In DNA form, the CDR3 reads TGTGCCAGCAAACTTAGCGGGACTGGGGCCAACGTCCTGACTTTC. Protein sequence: CASKLSGTGANVLTF.

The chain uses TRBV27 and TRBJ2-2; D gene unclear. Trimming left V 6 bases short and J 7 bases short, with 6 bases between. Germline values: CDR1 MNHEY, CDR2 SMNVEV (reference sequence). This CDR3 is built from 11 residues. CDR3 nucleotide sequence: TGTGCCAGCAGCACTGGCGGGGAGCTGTTTTTT. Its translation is CASSTGGELFF.

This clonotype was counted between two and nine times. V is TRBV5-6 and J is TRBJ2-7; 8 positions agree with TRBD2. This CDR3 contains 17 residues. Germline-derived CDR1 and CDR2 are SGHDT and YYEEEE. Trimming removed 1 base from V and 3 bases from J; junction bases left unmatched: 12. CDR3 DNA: TGTGCCAGCAGCTTGTCTCTATACGGGACTAGGGGCTACGAGCAGTACTTC. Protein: CASSLSLYGTRGYEQYF.

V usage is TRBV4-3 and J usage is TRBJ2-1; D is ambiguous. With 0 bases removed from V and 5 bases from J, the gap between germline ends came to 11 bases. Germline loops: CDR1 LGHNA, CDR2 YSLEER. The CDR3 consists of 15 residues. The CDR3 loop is CASSQEYRWDNEQFF. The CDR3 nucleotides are TGCGCCAGCAGCCAAGAGTATAGGTGGGACAATGAGCAGTTCTTC.

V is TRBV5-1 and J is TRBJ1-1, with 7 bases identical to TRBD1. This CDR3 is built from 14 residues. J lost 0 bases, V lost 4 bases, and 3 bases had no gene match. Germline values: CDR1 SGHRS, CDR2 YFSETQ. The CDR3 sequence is CASSRDSVNTEAFF. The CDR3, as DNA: TGCGCCAGCAGCAGGGACAGCGTGAACACTGAAGCTTTCTTT.

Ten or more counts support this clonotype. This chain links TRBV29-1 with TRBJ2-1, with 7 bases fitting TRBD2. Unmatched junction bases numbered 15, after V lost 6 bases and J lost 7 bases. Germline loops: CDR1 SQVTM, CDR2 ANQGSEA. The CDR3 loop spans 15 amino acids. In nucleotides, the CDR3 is TGCAGCGTCGAACCGCTAGCGGCCCCTTTGAATGAGCAGTTCTTC. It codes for CSVEPLAAPLNEQFF.

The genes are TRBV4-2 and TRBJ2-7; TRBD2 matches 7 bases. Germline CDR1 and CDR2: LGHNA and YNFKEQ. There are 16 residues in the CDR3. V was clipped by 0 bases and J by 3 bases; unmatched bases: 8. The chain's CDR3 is CASSQDSASGDYEQYF. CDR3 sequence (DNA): TGTGCCAGCAGCCAAGATAGTGCTAGCGGAGACTACGAGCAGTACTTC.